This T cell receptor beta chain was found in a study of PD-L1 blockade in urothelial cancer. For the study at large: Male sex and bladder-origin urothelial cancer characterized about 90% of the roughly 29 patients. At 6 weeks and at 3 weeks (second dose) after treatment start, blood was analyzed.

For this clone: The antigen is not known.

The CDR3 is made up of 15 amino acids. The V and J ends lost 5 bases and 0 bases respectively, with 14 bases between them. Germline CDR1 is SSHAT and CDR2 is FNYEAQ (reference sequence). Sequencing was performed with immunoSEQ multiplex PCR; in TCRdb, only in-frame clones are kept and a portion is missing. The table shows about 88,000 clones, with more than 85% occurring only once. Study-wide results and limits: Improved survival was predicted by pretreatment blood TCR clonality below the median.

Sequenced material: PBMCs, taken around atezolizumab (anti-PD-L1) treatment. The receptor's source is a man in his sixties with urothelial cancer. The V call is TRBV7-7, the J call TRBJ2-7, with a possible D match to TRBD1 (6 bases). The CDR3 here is CASSQDRPDSYEQYF. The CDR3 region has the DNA TGTGCCAGCAGCCAAGACAGGCCTGACTCCTACGAGCAGTACTTC.